Shown below are 9 T cell receptor beta chains from a single sample sequenced in a study of spatial heterogeneity in lung cancer. TCRdb analysed the 5' RACE reads with MiXCR anew, one entry per CDR3 protein. This table has tens of thousands of distinct CDR3 sequences, approximately 15% appearing once. Specified time point: sample taken at primary tumor resection. Material: PBMCs, obtained at surgery. These receptor sequences come from a male donor with early-stage non-small cell lung cancer.

By frequency in the sample, this clonotype is medium-sized. The rearrangement links TRBV4-2 to TRBJ2-7; D gene uncertain. The V gene's germline CDR1 is LGHNA and CDR2 YNFKEQ. This CDR3 contains 15 residues. V was cut by 0 bases and J by 3 bases, with 12 bases left in between. CDR3 coding DNA: TGTGCCAGCAGCCAAGAAGTGGACCCCCACTACGAGCAGTACTTC. Translated, it gives CASSQEVDPHYEQYF.

The chain joins TRBV7-2 to TRBJ2-2, with TRBD1 matching over 7 bases. Germline V CDR1 and CDR2: SGHTA, FQGNSA. This CDR3 has 12 amino acids. V trimming: 5 bases; J trimming: 12 bases; junction bases outside the gene matches: 6. CDR3: CASSPSTGKLFF. The CDR3 DNA is TGTGCCAGCAGCCCTTCGACAGGGAAGCTGTTTTTT.

This clonotype was picked up one time. This chain uses TRBV7-2 with TRBJ2-4, with D tentatively TRBD1 or TRBD2 (5 bases each). CDR3 length: 16 amino acids. Trimming removed 5 bases at V and 1 base at J, with 15 bases between. CDR1 SGHTA and CDR2 FQGNSA come from the germline V gene. The DNA of the CDR3 is TGTGCCAGCAGCCCCAGGGCCGGGGTTGCCAAAAACATTCAGTACTTC. Translation: CASSPRAGVAKNIQYF.

There are many counts of this clonotype. This chain uses TRBV25-1 with TRBJ1-1; D gene uncertain. The CDR3 extends over 11 amino acids. From germline, CDR1 is MGHDK and CDR2 SYGVNS. With 6 bases removed from V and 11 bases from J, the gap between germline ends came to 13 bases. The CDR3 loop reads CASRGREFAFF. The CDR3 DNA reads as TGTGCCAGCAGGGGAAGGGAATTCGCTTTCTTT.

This clonotype was seen ten or more times. The chain employs TRBV2 and TRBJ2-7; the match to TRBD2 covers 13 bases. V dropped 6 bases and J dropped 2; count of bases not matched to a gene: 1. The CDR3 spans 14 residues. CDR1 SNHLY and CDR2 FYNNEI come from the germline V gene. CDR3 sequence (DNA): TGTGCCAGCAGAGGGACTAGCGGGACCTACGAGCAGTACTTC. Translated, it gives CASRGTSGTYEQYF.

The chain employs TRBV5-1 and TRBJ2-7, with D uncertain. The length of the CDR3 is 13 residues. CDR1 is SGHRS, CDR2 YFSETQ, per germline. Trimming shortened V by 0 bases and J by 0 bases, and 4 bases separated the two germline ends. CDR3 DNA sequence: TGCGCCAGCAGCTTGGAATACTCCTACGAGCAGTACTTC. Protein: CASSLEYSYEQYF.

The rearrangement uses TRBV7-9 and TRBJ1-3; 9 nucleotides match TRBD1. Germline lookup yields CDR1 SEHNR and CDR2 FQNEAQ (reference sequence). The CDR3 length is 16 residues. J gave up 0 bases and V 3 bases, and 3 bases lay outside the gene matches. CDR3 DNA sequence: TGTGCCAGCAGCTTCCGGGACAGGGACTCTGGAAACACCATATATTTT. This codes for CASSFRDRDSGNTIYF.

V is TRBV2 and J is TRBJ2-4; tentatively, D is TRBD1 or TRBD2 (6 bases each). The germline V gene has CDR1 SNHLY and CDR2 FYNNEI. V was cut by 7 bases and J by 4 bases, with 14 bases left in between. This CDR3 has 14 residues. DNA for the CDR3: TGTGCCAGCACTCGGGGGCCCGTAAAAAACATTCAGTACTTC. It translates to CASTRGPVKNIQYF. The full variable domain, in which reference TRBV2 and TRBJ2-4 provide the parts outside the CDR3, is EPEVTQTPSHQVTQMGQEVILRCVPISNHLYFYWYRQILGQKVEFLVSFYNNEISEKSEIFDDQFSVERPDGSNFTLKIRSTKLEDSAMYFCASTRGPVKNIQYFGAGTRLSVL.

This clonotype was observed at least ten times. The CDR3 sequence is CASSVSLDWSYEQYF. CDR3 nucleotides: TGTGCCAGCAGCGTAAGCTTGGACTGGTCCTACGAGCAGTACTTC. The chain has TRBV9 and TRBJ2-7, with D possibly TRBD2 on 5 matching bases. This CDR3 contains 15 residues. Germline CDR1 is SGDLS and CDR2 is YYNGEE. The germline V and J ends were trimmed by 1 base and 1 base, with 12 bases remaining between them. Full variable domain (rest looked up from reference TRBV9 and TRBJ2-7): DSGVTQTPKHLITATGQRVTLRCSPRSGDLSVYWYQQSLDQGLQFLIQYYNGEERAKGNILERFSAQQFPDLHSELNLSSLELGDSALYFCASSVSLDWSYEQYFGPGTRLTVT.